The T cell receptor (beta chain) described here comes from a study of T cell responses to AZD1222 COVID-19 vaccine. Study-wide results and limits: It should be noted that donors were predominantly white British and more often female, and clonal diversity was possibly underestimated. Repertoires in all cases were sampled only once the peak T cell response had passed. CD4 TCRs covered the whole spike, strongest at regions 160-218 and 743-854.

Concerning this clone itself: The antigen is not known.

The CDR3 extends over 13 amino acids. Germline V CDR1 and CDR2: SGDLS, YYNGEE. Between the trimmed V and J ends, which lost 3 bases and 0 bases, there was a span of 4 bases. Libraries were prepared by immunoSEQ multiplex PCR; TCRdb keeps only in-frame clonotypes and omits some of them. The table lists about 150,000 clones, approximately 87% of them singletons. The starting material was peripheral blood, obtained on day 0 of MenACWY control vaccination. The source is an adult in good health. V is TRBV9 and J is TRBJ1-3; no definite D call. The CDR3 nucleotides are TGTGCCAGCAGCGCACACTCTGGAAACACCATATATTTT. This translates into CASSAHSGNTIYF.